What follows is one TCR beta chain and its context. Its specificity is unknown. The CDR3 runs to 18 residues. V was pared by 1 base and J by 4 bases, with 8 bases of the junction left unmatched. The germline V gene has CDR1 SGHNT and CDR2 YYREEE (reference sequence). The data derive from a study of T cell responses to AZD1222 COVID-19 vaccine. Looking at the study overall: Pooling of second doses given at about 4 or about 12 weeks was done.

Clones were read by immunoSEQ multiplex PCR, and TCRdb kept only the in-frame ones, dropping some. In the table there are more than 140,000 clones, about 87% of which are singletons. The study's findings and limits: Clonal diversity may have been underestimated, and the donors were mostly white British, with more females than males. Of the AZD1222 recipients, only five to seven were seropositive at baseline. Following two doses of AZD1222, Spike-specific TCR breadth and depth rose.

The sequence derives from an adult in good health. The source material was peripheral blood, sampled on day 0 of AZD1222 vaccination. The chain uses TRBV5-4 and TRBJ2-6; the match to TRBD1 covers 10 bases. The CDR3 loop reads CASSLPGTGVSGANVLTF. DNA of the CDR3: TGTGCCAGCAGCTTGCCCGGGACAGGGGTATCGGGGGCCAACGTCCTGACTTTC.